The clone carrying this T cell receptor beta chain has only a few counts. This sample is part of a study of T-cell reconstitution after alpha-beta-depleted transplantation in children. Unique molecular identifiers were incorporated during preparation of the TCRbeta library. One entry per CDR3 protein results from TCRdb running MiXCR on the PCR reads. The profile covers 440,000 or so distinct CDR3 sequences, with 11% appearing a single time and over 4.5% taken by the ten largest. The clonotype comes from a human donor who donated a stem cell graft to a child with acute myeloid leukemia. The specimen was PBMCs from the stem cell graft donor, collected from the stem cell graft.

CDR3 loop: CASSGRGGEQFF. In DNA, the CDR3 is TGTGCCAGCAGCGGCCGGGGGGGGGAGCAGTTCTTC. The V gene is TRBV9, the J gene TRBJ2-1, with 8 bases matching TRBD2. The V gene end was trimmed by 3 bases and the J gene end by 10 bases; junction bases not matched to a gene: 3. The length of the CDR3 is 12 residues. From germline, CDR1 is SGDLS and CDR2 YYNGEE.